This TCR beta chain was sequenced in a study of cytomegalovirus exposure and HLA in healthy donors. Study as a whole: Approximately 200 million T cells yielded 100 million or so unique TCR beta sequences in earlier analysis. The Caucasian-associated ancestry cluster contained approximately 81% of the approximately 400 genotyped donors.

Comments on this clone: Its antigen is as yet unknown.

Amplification used 60 Vbeta primers and 13 Jbeta primers. TCRdb's copy holds only in-frame clones and misses some; the assay was immunoSEQ multiplex PCR. The table records tens of thousands of clones, around 72% of them present only once. Findings and caveats of the study: A later analysis revealed that TCR association rates differed between HLA loci, peaking at DRB1 and bottoming out at HLA-C.

Sequencing was carried out using PBMCs. The clonotype was recovered from a woman aged 30 to 39 in good health and CMV-seropositive.

The CDR3 nucleotides are TGTGCCAGCAGTAACAGGGGGCGCGGGGAGACCCAGTACTTC. This translates into CASSNRGRGETQYF. V and J are TRBV28 and TRBJ2-5; 9 bases match TRBD1. The germline V gene encodes CDR1 MDHEN and CDR2 SYDVKM. This CDR3 has 14 amino acids. V was clipped by 5 bases and J by 5 bases; unmatched bases: 6.